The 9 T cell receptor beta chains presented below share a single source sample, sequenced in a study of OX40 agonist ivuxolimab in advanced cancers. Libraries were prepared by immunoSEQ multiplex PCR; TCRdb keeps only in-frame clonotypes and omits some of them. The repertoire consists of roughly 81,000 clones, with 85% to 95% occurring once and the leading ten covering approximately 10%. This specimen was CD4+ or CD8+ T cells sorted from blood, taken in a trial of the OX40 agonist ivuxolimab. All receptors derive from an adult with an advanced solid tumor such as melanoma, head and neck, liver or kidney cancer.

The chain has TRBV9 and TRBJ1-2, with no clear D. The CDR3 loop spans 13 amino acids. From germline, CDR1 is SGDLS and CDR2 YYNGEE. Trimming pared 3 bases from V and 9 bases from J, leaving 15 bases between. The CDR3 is CASSERYGRSYTF. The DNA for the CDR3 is TGTGCCAGCAGCGAGAGGTATGGAAGGAGCTACACCTTC. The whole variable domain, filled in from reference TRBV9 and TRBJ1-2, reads DSGVTQTPKHLITATGQRVTLRCSPRSGDLSVYWYQQSLDQGLQFLIQYYNGEERAKGNILERFSAQQFPDLHSELNLSSLELGDSALYFCASSERYGRSYTFGSGTRLTVV.

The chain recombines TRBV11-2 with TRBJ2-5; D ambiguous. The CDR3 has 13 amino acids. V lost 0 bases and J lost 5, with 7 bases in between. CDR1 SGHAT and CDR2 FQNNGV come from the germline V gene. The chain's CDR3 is CASSLEVYETQYF. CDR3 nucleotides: TGTGCCAGCAGCTTAGAGGTATACGAGACCCAGTACTTC. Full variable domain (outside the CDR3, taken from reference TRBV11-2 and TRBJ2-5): EAGVAQSPRYKIIEKRQSVAFWCNPISGHATLYWYQQILGQGPKLLIQFQNNGVVDDSQLPKDRFSAERLKGVDSTLKIQPAKLEDSAVYLCASSLEVYETQYFGPGTRLLVL.

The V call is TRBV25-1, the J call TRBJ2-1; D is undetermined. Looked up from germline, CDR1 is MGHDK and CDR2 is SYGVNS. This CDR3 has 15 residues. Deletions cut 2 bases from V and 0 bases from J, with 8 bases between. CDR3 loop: CASSEGVSSYNEQFF. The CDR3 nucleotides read TGTGCCAGCAGTGAAGGGGTCAGCTCCTACAATGAGCAGTTCTTC.

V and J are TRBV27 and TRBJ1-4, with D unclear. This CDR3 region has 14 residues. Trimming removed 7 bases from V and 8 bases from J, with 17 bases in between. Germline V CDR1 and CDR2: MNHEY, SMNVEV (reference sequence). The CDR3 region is CASNHGRVWEKLFF. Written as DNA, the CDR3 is TGTGCCAGCAACCACGGGAGGGTATGGGAAAAACTGTTTTTT.

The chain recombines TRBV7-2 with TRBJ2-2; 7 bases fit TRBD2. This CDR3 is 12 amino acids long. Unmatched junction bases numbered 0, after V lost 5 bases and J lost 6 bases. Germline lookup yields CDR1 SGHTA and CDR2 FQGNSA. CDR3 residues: CASSRGAGELFF. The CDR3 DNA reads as TGTGCCAGCAGCCGGGGGGCCGGGGAGCTGTTTTTT.

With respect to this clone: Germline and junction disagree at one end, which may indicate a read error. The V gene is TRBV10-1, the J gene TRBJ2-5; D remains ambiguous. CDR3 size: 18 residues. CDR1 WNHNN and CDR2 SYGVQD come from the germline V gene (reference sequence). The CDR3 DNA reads TGCGTCAGCAGTGAGCCGTCCTTCCGGGCTGATTACCAAGAGACCCAGTACTTC. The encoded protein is CVSSEPSFRADYQETQYF.

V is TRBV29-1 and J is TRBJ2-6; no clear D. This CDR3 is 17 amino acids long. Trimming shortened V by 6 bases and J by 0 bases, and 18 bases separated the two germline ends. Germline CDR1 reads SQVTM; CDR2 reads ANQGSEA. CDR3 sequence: CSVVVEVWGSGANVLTF. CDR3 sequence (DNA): TGCAGCGTGGTGGTTGAGGTCTGGGGCTCTGGGGCCAACGTCCTGACTTTC.

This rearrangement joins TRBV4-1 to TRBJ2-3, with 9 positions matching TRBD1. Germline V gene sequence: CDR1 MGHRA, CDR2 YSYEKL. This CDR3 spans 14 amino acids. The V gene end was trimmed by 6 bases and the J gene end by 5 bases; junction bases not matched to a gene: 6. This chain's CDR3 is CASSPTGGRDTQYF. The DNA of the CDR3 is TGCGCCAGCAGTCCAACAGGGGGCCGAGATACGCAGTATTTT.

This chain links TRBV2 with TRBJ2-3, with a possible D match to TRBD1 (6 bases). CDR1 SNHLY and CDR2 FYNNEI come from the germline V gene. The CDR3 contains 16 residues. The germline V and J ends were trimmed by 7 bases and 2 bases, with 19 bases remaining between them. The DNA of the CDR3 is TGTGCCAGCACCGAAGGGGGTTCCTACTTCACAGATACGCAGTATTTT. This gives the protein CASTEGGSYFTDTQYF.